The next 29 T cell receptor beta chains were all read from a single sample in a study of CD8+ T cells in alopecia areata. Described treatment: oral pan-JAK inhibitor, 5-10 mg twice daily. The sequencing template was cDNA reverse transcribed from extracted RNA. Libraries were prepared by immunoSEQ multiplex PCR; TCRdb keeps only in-frame clonotypes and omits some of them. The profile shows around 190,000 clones, more than 55% of them singletons. Sequenced here: CD4+ T cells sorted from blood, sampled between weeks 47 and 50, from a patient treated with tofacitinib. Receptors originate from a human donor with alopecia areata.

This clone was seen only a few times. For the CDR3, the DNA is TGCGCCAGCAGCGCACACCATAACTATGGCTACACCTTC. As protein: CASSAHHNYGYTF. The V and J genes are TRBV10-1 and TRBJ1-2, with D unresolved. The CDR3 runs to 13 residues. The germline V and J ends were trimmed by 6 bases and 1 base, with 9 bases remaining between them. Germline V gene data show CDR1 as WNHNN and CDR2 as SYGVQD (reference sequence).

CDR3 nucleotides: TGTGCCAGTAGTTCGTTCGCGAACACCGGGGAGCTGTTTTTT. Its translation: CASSSFANTGELFF. The V call is TRBV19, the J call TRBJ2-2, with D unclear. There are 14 residues in the CDR3. Per the germline V gene, CDR1 is LNHDA and CDR2 is SQIVND (reference sequence). The V end was cut by 5 bases, the J end by 0 bases, with 7 bases between.

This sequence joins TRBV10-3 and TRBJ1-1; 7 nucleotides line up with TRBD1. Germline V gene data show CDR1 as ENHRY and CDR2 as SYGVKD. CDR3 length equals 16 residues. J was trimmed by 1 base and V by 0 bases; bases with no gene match: 5. CDR3 nucleotide sequence: TGTGCCATCAGTGAGTCGAAGGGGGCAAGGAACACTGAAGCTTTCTTT. This translates into CAISESKGARNTEAFF.

V gene TRBV29-1 combines with J gene TRBJ1-1; D is possibly TRBD1 (5 bases). Trimming removed 3 bases at V and 5 bases at J, with 22 bases between. CDR3 length: 16 residues. Germline V gene sequence: CDR1 SQVTM, CDR2 ANQGSEA. The CDR3 spells CSVEVPAQRGRTEAFF. In nucleotides, the CDR3 is TGCAGCGTTGAGGTACCGGCACAGCGGGGGAGGACTGAAGCTTTCTTT.

The rearrangement uses TRBV29-1 and TRBJ1-1; D gene uncertain. Germline V lookup: CDR1 SQVTM, CDR2 ANQGSEA. CDR3 size: 15 residues. V was shortened by 2 bases and J by 3 bases, with 16 bases between the two germline ends. The CDR3 DNA follows: TGCAGCGTTGAAACGACGGCTATCCGGTACACTGAAGCTTTCTTT. This sequence encodes CSVETTAIRYTEAFF.

The chain carries TRBV11-3 and TRBJ2-7; D is perhaps TRBD1 or TRBD2 (6 bases each). The CDR3 runs to 17 residues. Germline lookup yields CDR1 SGHNT and CDR2 YENEEA. V dropped 1 base and J dropped 0 bases, with 16 bases sitting between them. The DNA for the CDR3 is TGTGCCAGCAGCTTAGTAGGTGGGGGGCAGAGCTCCTACGAGCAGTACTTC. It codes for CASSLVGGGQSSYEQYF.

This clone was observed once. J is TRBJ2-3 and V is TRBV4-3; D possibly corresponds to TRBD1 (5 bases). The ends were cut back, 4 bases at V and 1 base at J, with 9 bases in the middle. Germline-derived CDR1 and CDR2 are LGHNA and YSLEER. The CDR3 spans 14 residues. For the CDR3, the DNA is TGCGCCAGCAGCCCTCAACAGGGCACAGATACGCAGTATTTT. Residues: CASSPQQGTDTQYF.

The chain links TRBV30 to TRBJ1-2; D is undetermined. Per germline, CDR1 GTSNPN and CDR2 SVGIG (reference sequence). V lost 3 bases and J 6 bases, leaving 5 bases between the germline ends. The CDR3 extends over 10 amino acids. As DNA, the CDR3 is TGTGCCTGGAGCGCGAATGGCTACACCTTC. It codes for CAWSANGYTF.

This clone has only a few counts. The genes are TRBV29-1 and TRBJ2-1; the D is unclear. V was shortened by 7 bases and J by 0 bases, with 7 bases between the two germline ends. CDR1 and CDR2 (germline): SQVTM, ANQGSEA. The CDR3 loop spans 12 amino acids. The CDR3 spells CSGTSSYNEQFF. The CDR3 DNA is TGCAGCGGCACGAGCTCCTACAATGAGCAGTTCTTC.

The chain uses TRBV29-1 and TRBJ2-2; either TRBD1 or TRBD2 may supply D (5 bases each). There are 14 residues in the CDR3. CDR1 is SQVTM, CDR2 ANQGSEA, per germline. Trimming cost V 6 bases and J 5 bases, with 16 bases left between them. DNA for the CDR3: TGCAGCGTCCCCCCACCTGGGGGTACCGGGGAGCTGTTTTTT. Translation: CSVPPPGGTGELFF.

This clone was recorded only once. This chain uses TRBV29-1 with TRBJ1-1, with D unresolved. V lost 3 bases and J 0 bases, leaving 11 bases between the germline ends. The CDR3 contains 14 residues. Per germline, CDR1 SQVTM and CDR2 ANQGSEA. CDR3 sequence (DNA): TGCAGCGTTGATAGGGCCGTTATGAACACTGAAGCTTTCTTT. It is translated as CSVDRAVMNTEAFF. Full variable domain (missing parts from reference TRBV29-1 and TRBJ1-1): SAVISQKPSRDICQRGTSLTIQCQVDSQVTMMFWYRQQPGQSLTLIATANQGSEATYESGFVIDKFPISRPNLTFSTLTVSNMSPEDSSIYLCSVDRAVMNTEAFFGQGTRLTVV.

The rearrangement joins TRBV2 to TRBJ2-2; D is undetermined. The CDR3 sequence is 11 residues long. The germline gives CDR1 SNHLY, CDR2 FYNNEI. Trimming removed 9 bases at V and 5 bases at J, with 7 bases between. The CDR3: CASCITGELFF. The CDR3 DNA reads as TGTGCCAGTTGTATTACCGGGGAGCTGTTTTTT.

The rearrangement uses TRBV7-8 and TRBJ2-2, with D tentatively TRBD2 (5 bases). V dropped 2 bases and J dropped 5 bases, with 21 bases sitting between them. The CDR3 runs 18 residues. Germline V gene data show CDR1 as SGHVS and CDR2 as FQNEAQ. The CDR3 reads CASSLSGRVVGLTGELFF. The CDR3 bases are TGTGCCAGCAGCTTAAGCGGACGCGTTGTTGGGCTAACCGGGGAGCTGTTTTTT.

This clone was seen more than once but under ten times. This chain connects TRBV2 to TRBJ1-1; D ambiguous. This CDR3 comprises 14 residues. V was cut by 1 base and J by 5 bases, with 11 bases left in between. Germline CDR1 SNHLY, CDR2 FYNNEI. In DNA, the CDR3 is TGTGCCAGCAGTGAAGAGGGAGTGGGGACTGAAGCTTTCTTT. Encoded protein: CASSEEGVGTEAFF.

This clone was observed a few times. The V call is TRBV5-1, the J call TRBJ2-1; 8 bases fit TRBD1. Trimming cost V 4 bases and J 6 bases; bases outside gene matches: 6. This CDR3 spans 14 amino acids. The V gene's germline CDR1 is SGHRS and CDR2 YFSETQ. CDR3 protein: CASSHGQGGNEQFF. The CDR3 DNA sequence: TGCGCCAGCAGCCACGGACAGGGCGGCAATGAGCAGTTCTTC.

The V gene is TRBV14, the J gene TRBJ1-2, with D possibly being TRBD1 (5 bases). V was shortened by 1 base and J by 7 bases, with 10 bases between the two germline ends. Germline CDR1 is SGHDN and CDR2 is FVKESK. The CDR3 spans 13 residues. The CDR3: CASSQGQKSGYTF. CDR3 in DNA: TGTGCCAGCAGCCAAGGACAGAAGAGTGGCTACACCTTC.

The V gene is TRBV29-1, the J gene TRBJ2-1; perhaps D is TRBD1 or TRBD2 (5 bases each). Trimming left V 3 bases short and J 9 bases short, with 21 bases between. Per germline, CDR1 SQVTM and CDR2 ANQGSEA. The CDR3 loop spans 15 amino acids. The CDR3 DNA reads as TGCAGCGTTGAGGACGGGGAAACAGGTTACGGTGAGCAGTTCTTC. Amino acids: CSVEDGETGYGEQFF.

The V and J genes are TRBV6-6 and TRBJ2-3; 7 nucleotides align to TRBD2. The V and J ends lost 7 bases and 4 bases, in that order; junction bases with no gene match: 8. Germline CDR1 is MNHNY and CDR2 is SVGAGI (reference sequence). This CDR3 region has 14 residues. The CDR3 DNA is TGTGCCAGCATGGTGGGGGGGAGCCCAGATACGCAGTATTTT. Encoded protein: CASMVGGSPDTQYF.

V is TRBV29-1 and J is TRBJ1-1, with TRBD1 identical over 8 bases. There are 13 residues in the CDR3. The junction had 8 bases not matched to a gene; V was cut back by 3 bases and J by 8 bases. The germline V gene encodes CDR1 SQVTM and CDR2 ANQGSEA. The CDR3: CSVDGTGTGEAFF. CDR3 coding DNA: TGCAGCGTTGACGGCACCGGGACAGGAGAAGCTTTCTTT.

The gene calls are TRBV30 and TRBJ1-6; D unresolved. The CDR3 has 12 residues. V lost 6 bases, J lost 9 bases, and 12 bases lay in between. The V gene's germline CDR1 is GTSNPN and CDR2 SVGIG (reference sequence). This CDR3 reads CACTQPGSPLHF. The CDR3 nucleotides read TGTGCCTGCACCCAGCCCGGTTCACCCCTCCACTTT.

The rearrangement links TRBV9 to TRBJ2-7; the D is unclear. The CDR3 length is 14 residues. With 0 bases removed from V and 2 bases from J, the gap between germline ends came to 9 bases. CDR1 is SGDLS, CDR2 YYNGEE, per germline. CDR3 DNA: TGTGCCAGCAGCGTAGAGGTTCAGACCTACGAGCAGTACTTC. Amino acid sequence: CASSVEVQTYEQYF.

This sequence joins TRBV15 and TRBJ1-6, with D maybe TRBD1 (6 bases). Germline V gene lookup returns CDR1 LNHNV and CDR2 YYDKDF (reference sequence). The length of the CDR3 is 16 residues. Trimming shortened V by 0 bases and J by 9 bases, and 15 bases separated the two germline ends. The CDR3 DNA sequence: TGTGCCACCAGCAGAGATGTTCGGCAGGGGAGTTCACCCCTCCACTTT. Its protein is CATSRDVRQGSSPLHF.

The rearrangement joins TRBV6-5 to TRBJ2-6; weak D call: TRBD1 (6 bases). Between the trimmed V and J ends, which lost 6 bases and 4 bases, there was a span of 13 bases. This CDR3 is built from 15 residues. From germline, CDR1 is MNHEY and CDR2 SVGAGI. Here the CDR3 DNA reads TGTGCCAGCAGGACAGGACCCTCAGGGGCCAACGTCCTGACTTTC. This gives the protein CASRTGPSGANVLTF.

The CDR3 bases are TGCGCCAGCAGCCGGACAGGTGGTAATGAAAAACTGTTTTTT. This encodes CASSRTGGNEKLFF. J is TRBJ1-4 and V is TRBV4-3; TRBD1 aligns across 7 bases. Germline V lookup: CDR1 LGHNA, CDR2 YSLEER. CDR3 length: 14 amino acids. Unmatched junction bases numbered 3, after V lost 4 bases and J lost 4 bases.

V gene TRBV19 combines with J gene TRBJ1-1; perhaps TRBD1 as D (5 bases). The CDR3 sequence is 15 residues long. The germline CDR1 and CDR2 sequences are LNHDA and SQIVND (reference sequence). Trimming took 6 bases from V and 0 from J, leaving 14 bases between them. In nucleotides, the CDR3 is TGTGCCAGTAGCCCCTTGGGGGTCCTGAACACTGAAGCTTTCTTT. It specifies CASSPLGVLNTEAFF.

This clone appeared once. This chain links TRBV30 with TRBJ1-1; 8 positions match TRBD1. This CDR3 is built from 14 residues. J was trimmed by 7 bases and V by 4 bases; bases with no gene match: 11. CDR1 and CDR2 (germline): GTSNPN, SVGIG (reference sequence). The CDR3 DNA sequence: TGTGCCTGGAATACCGGACAGGGAAAAAGTGAAGCTTTCTTT. Translated, it gives CAWNTGQGKSEAFF. The entire variable domain, with the rest obtained from reference TRBV30 and TRBJ1-1, is as follows: SQTIHQWPATLVQPVGSPLSLECTVEGTSNPNLYWYRQAAGRGLQLLFYSVGIGQISSEVPQNLSASRPQDRQFILSSKKLLLSDSGFYLCAWNTGQGKSEAFFGQGTRLTVV.

Note on this clone: Mismatch with germline at one junction end may stem from a read error. The chain recombines TRBV2 with TRBJ2-7, with D perhaps TRBD1 (5 bases). Germline CDR1 reads SNHLY; CDR2 reads FYNNEI. The CDR3 is made up of 14 amino acids. The CDR3 region is CASSERGGPYVQYF. CDR3 nucleotides: TGTGCCAGCAGTGAAAGGGGCGGTCCCTACGTGCAGTACTTC.

Only a few counts were recorded for this clone. The rearrangement uses TRBV20-1 and TRBJ2-7; D ambiguous. The V gene's germline CDR1 is DFQATT and CDR2 SNEGSKA (reference sequence). The V and J ends lost 6 bases and 5 bases respectively, with 11 bases between them. The CDR3 covers 11 residues. The DNA of the CDR3 is TGCAGTGCCTGGAGAGCCCACGAGCAGTACTTC. Protein product: CSAWRAHEQYF.

The chain joins TRBV4-3 to TRBJ2-2, with D unclear. Trimming took off 4 bases at V and 7 bases at J, with 10 bases between the two ends. Germline CDR1 LGHNA, CDR2 YSLEER. This CDR3 is built from 13 residues. The CDR3 protein is CASSLKGSGELFF. In DNA, the CDR3 is TGCGCCAGCAGCCTGAAGGGTAGCGGGGAGCTGTTTTTT.